A selection of T cell receptor beta chains follows, all from one sample in a study of ipilimumab plus nivolumab after autologous stem cell transplantation. Sequenced by immunoSEQ multiplex PCR; TCRdb stores in-frame clones only, minus some. The data contain over 80,000 clones, under 85% of them singletons. Source: PBMCs, taken in a trial of ipilimumab plus nivolumab as post-transplant consolidation. The source is a male donor with diffuse large B-cell lymphoma. Both conserved end residues are part of each CDR3. A D gene is named only where the DNA matches it firmly. Rows give clone size only sometimes, using once, few, many, or a class for an expanded clone.

V gene,J gene,D gene,clone size,CDR3 protein,CDR3 DNA
TRBV6-1,TRBJ1-4,NA,NA,CASSDLQGKEKLFF,TGTGCCAGCAGTGATCTGCAGGGAAAAGAAAAACTGTTTTTT
TRBV12-5,TRBJ2-2,TRBD2,NA,CASGFWSGVAGELFF,TGTGCTAGTGGTTTTTGGAGCGGGGTGGCGGGGGAGCTGTTTTTT
TRBV5-5,TRBJ2-2,TRBD2,NA,CASSRAGLANTGELFF,TGTGCCAGCAGCCGAGCGGGGCTGGCGAACACCGGGGAGCTGTTTTTT
TRBV7-9,TRBJ2-4,NA,NA,CASSLGGRENIQYF,TGTGCCAGCAGCTTAGGGGGCCGGGAAAACATTCAGTACTTC
TRBV14,TRBJ2-1,NA,NA,CASSFGTVQFF,TGTGCCAGCAGCTTCGGGACTGTGCAGTTCTTC
TRBV6-1,TRBJ2-5,TRBD1,NA,CASSPQGTVETQYF,TGTGCCAGCAGTCCCCAGGGGACAGTAGAGACCCAGTACTTC
TRBV6-1,TRBJ2-3,NA,NA,CASSEGLPSATQYF,TGTGCCAGCAGTGAAGGGCTCCCTTCTGCCACGCAGTATTTT
TRBV2,TRBJ2-7,TRBD2,NA,CASGSGGLSYEQYF,TGTGCCAGCGGGAGCGGGGGGCTCTCCTACGAGCAGTACTTC
TRBV6-6,TRBJ2-7,NA,NA,CASSSGGEQYF,TGTGCCAGCAGCTCAGGGGGGGAGCAGTACTTC
TRBV14,TRBJ1-6,NA,NA,CASSQLNDSPLHF,TGTGCCAGCAGCCAACTAAACGATTCACCCCTCCACTTT
TRBV7-8,TRBJ1-6,NA,NA,CASCETGNSPLHF,TGTGCCAGCTGCGAGACGGGGAATTCACCCCTCCACTTT
TRBV6-5,TRBJ1-4,TRBD1,NA,CASSYYNRDREKLFF,TGTGCCAGCAGTTACTATAACCGGGACAGGGAAAAACTGTTTTTT
TRBV7-9,TRBJ2-2,NA,NA,CASSLGQVTGELFF,TGTGCCAGCAGCTTAGGGCAGGTCACCGGGGAGCTGTTTTTT
TRBV7-9,TRBJ1-4,NA,NA,CASSARAGYEKLFF,TGTGCCAGCAGCGCGCGGGCAGGGTACGAAAAACTGTTTTTT
TRBV5-5,TRBJ1-5,NA,NA,CASSLAEDQPQHF,TGTGCCAGCAGCTTGGCCGAGGATCAGCCCCAGCATTTT
TRBV30,TRBJ2-3,TRBD1,NA,CAQNSRTGGSTDTQYF,TGTGCCCAAAACTCAAGGACAGGGGGTTCCACAGATACGCAGTATTTT
TRBV6-1,TRBJ2-3,NA,NA,CASSESAGRRTQYF,TGTGCCAGCAGTGAATCGGCGGGGCGAAGGACGCAGTATTTT
TRBV6-6,TRBJ1-5,TRBD1,NA,CASSLAGGSNQPQHF,TGTGCCAGCAGTCTAGCAGGGGGTAGCAATCAGCCCCAGCATTTT
TRBV5-1,TRBJ2-7,NA,NA,CASSLGSASVYSYEQYF,TGCGCCAGCAGCTTGGGGAGTGCGTCGGTGTACTCCTACGAGCAGTACTTC
TRBV20-1,TRBJ2-1,NA,NA,CSARGYYEQFF,TGCAGTGCTAGGGGCTACTATGAGCAGTTCTTC
TRBV18,TRBJ1-1,NA,NA,CASSRLEAGAEAFF,TGTGCCAGCTCACGGTTAGAGGCAGGGGCTGAAGCTTTCTTT
TRBV19,TRBJ2-7,NA,NA,CASTPRDKVYEQYF,TGTGCCAGTACCCCGCGGGACAAGGTCTACGAGCAGTACTTC
TRBV2,TRBJ1-2,NA,NA,CASSEIGPQGYGYTF,TGTGCCAGCAGTGAAATTGGACCACAGGGTTATGGCTACACCTTC
TRBV18,TRBJ2-3,TRBD2,NA,CASSRLAGLGNTQYF,TGTGCCAGCTCAAGACTAGCGGGGCTCGGAAATACGCAGTATTTT
TRBV27,TRBJ1-5,NA,NA,CASSLTWYQPQHF,TGTGCCAGCAGTTTAACGTGGTATCAGCCCCAGCATTTT
TRBV27,TRBJ1-1,NA,NA,CASRKKQGTLNTEAFF,TGTGCCAGCAGGAAGAAACAGGGTACGTTGAACACTGAAGCTTTCTTT
TRBV7-6,TRBJ1-1,NA,few,CASSLQGGFTEAFF,TGTGCCAGCAGCTTACAGGGCGGATTCACTGAAGCTTTCTTT
TRBV29-1,TRBJ1-5,NA,NA,CSVGQGIGQPQHF,TGCAGCGTTGGGCAGGGGATCGGTCAGCCCCAGCATTTT
TRBV5-4,TRBJ2-5,TRBD2,NA,CASSSSGGEETQYF,TGTGCCAGCAGCTCTAGCGGGGGGGAAGAGACCCAGTACTTC
TRBV11-2,TRBJ1-5,NA,NA,CASSLNHGNQPQHF,TGTGCCAGCAGCCTAAACCATGGCAATCAGCCCCAGCATTTT
TRBV12-5,TRBJ2-3,TRBD2,NA,CASGGSGVSTDTQYF,TGTGCTAGTGGAGGAAGCGGGGTTAGCACAGATACGCAGTATTTT
TRBV6-5,TRBJ2-2,TRBD1,NA,CASKLGQGYTGELFF,TGTGCCAGCAAGTTGGGACAGGGTTACACCGGGGAGCTGTTTTTT
TRBV15,TRBJ2-7,NA,NA,CATSISPGAYEQYF,TGTGCCACCAGCATAAGCCCGGGGGCCTACGAGCAGTACTTC
TRBV7-2,TRBJ1-5,NA,NA,CASSLGGAQVQPQHF,TGTGCCAGCAGCTTAGGGGGGGCGCAGGTTCAGCCCCAGCATTTT
TRBV10-2,TRBJ1-6,NA,NA,CASRRGDNSPLHF,TGCGCCAGCCGGAGGGGGGATAATTCACCCCTCCACTTT
TRBV7-9,TRBJ2-2,TRBD2,NA,CASSFTAGGDTGELFF,TGTGCCAGCAGCTTTACCGCGGGGGGAGACACCGGGGAGCTGTTTTTT
TRBV7-9,TRBJ1-3,NA,NA,CASSWRGTIGAGNTIYF,TGTGCCAGCAGCTGGAGGGGAACCATTGGGGCTGGAAACACCATATATTTT
TRBV19,TRBJ1-1,NA,few,CATREGEAFF,TGTGCCACTCGGGAGGGAGAAGCTTTCTTT
TRBV14,TRBJ2-6,NA,NA,CASSQHSTTGANVLTF,TGTGCCAGCAGCCAGCACAGTACGACCGGGGCCAACGTCCTGACTTTC
TRBV19,TRBJ1-5,NA,NA,CASRFVDQPQHF,TGTGCCAGTAGGTTTGTCGACCAGCCCCAGCATTTT
TRBV6-5,TRBJ1-1,NA,NA,CASSYSGITEAFF,TGTGCCAGCAGTTATTCAGGGATCACTGAAGCTTTCTTT
TRBV27,TRBJ1-5,NA,NA,CASSLEGESNQPQHF,TGTGCCAGCAGTTTGGAGGGGGAGAGCAATCAGCCCCAGCATTTT
TRBV19,TRBJ1-1,TRBD1,few,CASSSLRGQGNTEAFF,TGTGCCAGTAGTAGTCTTAGGGGACAGGGGAACACTGAAGCTTTCTTT
TRBV9,TRBJ2-5,NA,NA,CASSVAWGETQYF,TGTGCCAGCAGCGTAGCCTGGGGAGAGACCCAGTACTTC
TRBV7-9,TRBJ1-6,NA,NA,CASSLAQGSPLHF,TGTGCCAGCAGCTTAGCGCAGGGAAGTCCCCTCCACTTT
TRBV7-2,TRBJ1-1,NA,NA,CASSPQPNTEAFF,TGTGCCAGCAGTCCTCAGCCCAACACTGAAGCTTTCTTT
TRBV6-5,TRBJ2-7,TRBD1,NA,CASSPRTGAYEQYF,TGTGCCAGCAGCCCCCGGACAGGGGCCTACGAGCAGTACTTC
TRBV7-2,TRBJ2-7,TRBD1,NA,CASSQSGTGNYEQYF,TGTGCCAGCAGTCAGTCCGGGACAGGAAACTACGAGCAGTACTTC
TRBV19,TRBJ1-4,TRBD1,NA,CASRKDRATNEKLFF,TGTGCCAGTAGAAAGGACAGGGCAACTAATGAAAAACTGTTTTTT
TRBV2,TRBJ2-5,TRBD1,NA,CASSEQGATETQYF,TGTGCCAGCAGTGAGCAGGGGGCCACGGAGACCCAGTACTTC
TRBV6-1,TRBJ2-1,TRBD2,NA,CASSQERGLNNEQFF,TGTGCCAGCAGCCAAGAGCGGGGTCTCAACAATGAGCAGTTCTTC
TRBV4-2,TRBJ1-5,TRBD1,NA,CASSQGSGGKSNQPQHF,TGTGCCAGCAGCCAAGGTTCAGGGGGAAAAAGCAATCAGCCCCAGCATTTT
TRBV5-1,TRBJ1-2,NA,NA,CASSFEGGEGYVTF,TGCGCCAGCAGCTTCGAAGGGGGTGAAGGCTATGTAACCTTC
TRBV19,TRBJ1-2,NA,NA,CASSIARGQFDGYTF,TGTGCCAGTAGTATAGCCCGCGGGCAGTTCGATGGCTACACCTTC
TRBV5-6,TRBJ2-5,TRBD2,NA,CASSLFSSGGAYPETQYF,TGTGCCAGCAGCTTGTTTTCTAGCGGGGGGGCCTATCCGGAGACCCAGTACTTC
TRBV19,TRBJ2-2,TRBD1,NA,CASSRTGGNTGELFF,TGTGCCAGTAGCAGGACAGGGGGGAACACCGGGGAGCTGTTTTTT
TRBV5-8,TRBJ2-3,TRBD2,NA,CASSFSGGYTDTQYF,TGTGCCAGCAGCTTCTCGGGGGGTTACACAGATACGCAGTATTTT
TRBV6-1,TRBJ1-5,NA,NA,CASSDRDNNQPQHF,TGTGCCAGCAGTGACAGGGACAACAATCAGCCCCAGCATTTT
TRBV5-4,TRBJ1-2,TRBD1,few,CASSLIGGVGDYGYTF,TGTGCCAGCAGCTTGATAGGGGGCGTGGGGGACTATGGCTACACCTTC